These 7 T cell receptor beta chains were all obtained from the same sample, sequenced in a study of T-cell reconstitution after alpha-beta-depleted transplantation in children. Unique molecular identifiers tagged the TCRbeta library. MiXCR was run by TCRdb on the PCR reads, yielding one entry per CDR3 protein. The data contain some 600,000 distinct CDR3 sequences, 15% to 20% of them singletons. Sequences were derived from PBMCs from the stem cell graft donor, sampled from the stem cell graft. The receptor set was obtained from a human donor who donated a stem cell graft to a child with acute myeloid leukemia.

The V and J genes are TRBV4-1 and TRBJ2-7, with 11 bases lining up with TRBD2. Germline loops: CDR1 MGHRA, CDR2 YSYEKL. V lost 4 bases and J lost 4; bases outside the gene matches: 6. This CDR3 spans 15 amino acids. In DNA form, the CDR3 reads TGCGCCAGCAGCCTGATAGCGGGGGGGCAATACGAGCAGTACTTC. It translates to CASSLIAGGQYEQYF.

In regard to this clonotype: This may stem from a read error, because a much larger clone lies one nucleotide away. The CDR3 loop reads CASSLSTWNEQFF. The CDR3 nucleotides are TGTGCCAGCAGTTTAAGCACCTGGAATGAGCAGTTCTTC. This sequence joins TRBV27 and TRBJ2-1; D is unresolved. The V gene lost 2 bases and the J gene lost 7 bases, with 9 bases spanning the gap. Germline loops: CDR1 MNHEY, CDR2 SMNVEV (reference sequence). There are 13 residues in the CDR3.

The sample holds many counts of this clonotype. V gene TRBV27 combines with J gene TRBJ1-5, with D maybe TRBD1 (6 bases). V was cut by 4 bases and J by 6 bases, with 13 bases left in between. CDR3 size: 14 residues. Germline values: CDR1 MNHEY, CDR2 SMNVEV (reference sequence). CDR3 amino acids: CASSSAGVGQPQHF. CDR3 DNA: TGTGCCAGCAGTTCGGCAGGGGTGGGTCAGCCCCAGCATTTT.

This chain joins TRBV4-2 and TRBJ2-7, with D possibly called TRBD1 or TRBD2 (5 bases each). The CDR3 has 14 residues. Germline CDR1 and CDR2: LGHNA and YNFKEQ. V was cut by 8 bases and J by 0 bases, with 14 bases left in between. This chain's CDR3 is CASGPGRVSYEQYF. Written as DNA, the CDR3 is TGTGCCAGCGGCCCGGGACGCGTCTCCTACGAGCAGTACTTC.

The sample holds many counts of this clonotype. The V gene is TRBV13, the J gene TRBJ2-7; 11 bases are shared with TRBD2. CDR3 length: 16 amino acids. V lost 4 bases and J lost 4; bases outside the gene matches: 9. The germline V gene has CDR1 PRHDT and CDR2 FYEKMQ (reference sequence). CDR3 in DNA: TGTGCCAGCAGCTCTCTCCCGACTAGCGGGATTTACGAGCAGTACTTC. Its protein product is CASSSLPTSGIYEQYF. The whole variable domain, remainder taken from reference TRBV13 and TRBJ2-7, is AAGVIQSPRHLIKEKRETATLKCYPIPRHDTVYWYQQGPGQDPQFLISFYEKMQSDKGSIPDRFSAQQFSDYHSELNMSSLELGDSALYFCASSSLPTSGIYEQYFGPGTRLTVT.

This clonotype was seen a handful of times. The chain uses TRBV27 and TRBJ1-1; TRBD1 matches at 12 bases. Germline CDR1 reads MNHEY; CDR2 reads SMNVEV (reference sequence). The CDR3 runs 14 residues. V was clipped by 6 bases and J by 7 bases; unmatched bases: 6. The CDR3 DNA reads as TGTGCCAGCAGGCCCGGGACAGGGGGCAGTGAAGCTTTCTTT. Amino acid sequence: CASRPGTGGSEAFF.

This clonotype showed up just a few times. The J gene is TRBJ2-7, the V gene TRBV13; D might be TRBD2 (5 bases). Germline values: CDR1 PRHDT, CDR2 FYEKMQ (reference sequence). V lost 4 bases, J lost 2 bases, and 12 bases lay in between. The CDR3 has 14 residues. The CDR3, as DNA: TGTGCCAGCAGCTCCCGGACTTTTCCCTACGAGCAGTACTTC. Translated: CASSSRTFPYEQYF.